Below, 21 T cell receptor beta chains from the same sample are listed, as sequenced in a study of blood T cell repertoires in COVID-19 (dated by TCRdb to the early 2020s). The method behind the library was the immunoSEQ multiplex PCR assay. TCRdb carries this immuneACCESS record with in-frame sequences only. Its versions omit some clonotypes, under half of them owing to an unresolved V gene in the studies checked, with the rest unexplained. The sample includes roughly 230,000 clones, with over 75% observed a single time. 7.9% of the sample comes from the top ten. Sequencing was performed on peripheral blood. These receptors originate from a woman of 80 years or more with acute or convalescent COVID-19.

The chain links TRBV24-1 to TRBJ1-2; TRBD1 might be the D (5 bases). Looked up from germline, CDR1 is KGHDR and CDR2 is SFDVKD. The CDR3 has 11 amino acids. V dropped 6 bases and J dropped 4 bases, with 5 bases sitting between them. Here the CDR3 reads CATSQGYGYTF. The CDR3 DNA sequence: TGTGCCACCAGTCAGGGCTATGGCTACACCTTC.

V gene TRBV19 combines with J gene TRBJ1-6; D is uncertain. CDR3 size: 13 residues. With 0 bases removed from V and 10 bases from J, the gap between germline ends came to 7 bases. Germline V gene lookup returns CDR1 LNHDA and CDR2 SQIVND (reference sequence). CDR3 bases: TGTGCCAGTAGTATAGATAGGGAGTCACCCCTCCACTTT. It is translated as CASSIDRESPLHF. Combining the CDR3 with reference TRBV19 and TRBJ1-6 gives the whole variable domain DGGITQSPKYLFRKEGQNVTLSCEQNLNHDAMYWYRQDPGQGLRLIYYSQIVNDFQKGDIAEGYSVSREKKESFPLTVTSAQKNPTAFYLCASSIDRESPLHFGNGTRLTVT.

J is TRBJ2-1 and V is TRBV15, with 8 bases identical to TRBD2. V was clipped by 1 base and J by 9 bases; unmatched bases: 8. CDR1 and CDR2 from the germline V gene are LNHNV and YYDKDF (reference sequence). CDR3 length: 15 amino acids. The CDR3, as DNA: TGTGCCACCAGCAGAGCTGCAGCGGGAGTAATTGAGCAGTTCTTC. Translating it yields CATSRAAAGVIEQFF.

V gene TRBV25-1 combines with J gene TRBJ2-7; 7 positions agree with TRBD1. Trimming cost V 4 bases and J 12 bases; bases outside gene matches: 9. CDR3 length equals 12 residues. Germline CDR1 and CDR2: MGHDK and SYGVNS. CDR3 sequence reads: CASSGRDRVPYF. CDR3 nucleotide sequence: TGTGCCAGCAGTGGACGTGACAGGGTACCGTACTTC.

The rearrangement joins TRBV2 to TRBJ2-3; D might be TRBD2 (5 bases). Germline loops: CDR1 SNHLY, CDR2 FYNNEI. The germline V and J ends were trimmed by 7 bases and 1 base, with 12 bases remaining between them. This CDR3 is built from 14 residues. CDR3 nucleotide sequence: TGTGCCAGCAATTTCTACGGGGGCACAGATACGCAGTATTTT. Translating it yields CASNFYGGTDTQYF.

The chain employs TRBV11-3 and TRBJ2-2; D uncertain. V was shortened by 5 bases and J by 4 bases, with 14 bases between the two germline ends. Germline values: CDR1 SGHNT, CDR2 YENEEA. This CDR3 spans 15 amino acids. The CDR3 nucleotides read TGTGCCAGCAGCCCCCGGTCGCGAACCACCGGGGAGCTGTTTTTT. Residues: CASSPRSRTTGELFF.

J is TRBJ2-5 and V is TRBV15; tentatively, D is TRBD1 (5 bases). Germline V gene data show CDR1 as LNHNV and CDR2 as YYDKDF (reference sequence). The V end lost 1 base, the J end lost 1 base, and 16 bases lay between the germline ends. The CDR3 totals 17 residues. This CDR3 reads CATSRGLPVGPQETQYF. DNA for the CDR3: TGTGCCACCAGCAGAGGCCTACCCGTGGGGCCCCAAGAGACCCAGTACTTC.

The V gene is TRBV7-7, the J gene TRBJ2-1; 16 bases are shared with TRBD2. Germline V gives CDR1 SSHAT, CDR2 FNYEAQ (reference sequence). The CDR3 has 18 residues. V dropped 0 bases and J dropped 9; count of bases not matched to a gene: 8. The CDR3 sequence: CASSLAGAGLAGGFEQFF. For the CDR3, the DNA is TGTGCCAGCAGCTTAGCAGGCGCGGGACTAGCGGGAGGGTTTGAGCAGTTCTTC.

This clone was observed once. J is TRBJ2-5 and V is TRBV6-5; 10 nucleotides agree with TRBD1. From germline, CDR1 is MNHEY and CDR2 SVGAGI. The CDR3 runs 15 residues. J was trimmed by 6 bases and V by 6 bases; bases with no gene match: 10. CDR3 in DNA: TGTGCCAGCAGGGCTATGACAGGGGGCGAAAAGACCCAGTACTTC. This gives the protein CASRAMTGGEKTQYF.

The chain couples TRBV18 to TRBJ2-5, with D possibly matching TRBD1 (5 bases). Germline V CDR1 and CDR2: KGHSH, LQKENI. This CDR3 spans 16 amino acids. The V gene lost 3 bases and the J gene lost 0 bases, with 14 bases spanning the gap. The CDR3 DNA sequence: TGTGCCAGCTCACCCAGCCGACAGACCTACCAAGAGACCCAGTACTTC. This sequence encodes CASSPSRQTYQETQYF.

J is TRBJ2-5 and V is TRBV18; 10 positions agree with TRBD2. Germline assignment: CDR1 KGHSH and CDR2 LQKENI. This CDR3 has 15 residues. V was clipped by 1 base and J by 5 bases; unmatched bases: 4. In DNA form, the CDR3 reads TGTGCCAGCTCACCACTAGCGGGGGGTTCGGAGACCCAGTACTTC. This encodes CASSPLAGGSETQYF.

This clone was counted only a few times. One end of the junction does not line up with germline, which may come from a read error. V is TRBV27 and J is TRBJ2-3; D uncertain. CDR1 and CDR2 (germline): MNHEY, SMNVEV (reference sequence). The length of the CDR3 is 18 residues. CDR3 loop: CASSSPASPSYDTDMQYF. CDR3 nucleotide sequence: TGTGCCAGCAGTTCTCCGGCCTCGCCCAGTTATGACACAGATATGCAGTATTTT.

The rearrangement joins TRBV27 to TRBJ1-1; 11 bases are shared with TRBD1. The germline V gene has CDR1 MNHEY and CDR2 SMNVEV (reference sequence). V was clipped by 7 bases and J by 8 bases; unmatched bases: 12. The CDR3 sequence is 15 residues long. CDR3 loop: CASTPDKDRGQEAFF. The CDR3, as DNA: TGTGCCAGCACTCCGGATAAGGACAGGGGGCAGGAAGCTTTCTTT.

The CDR3 sequence is CASSSYMTEERYSSYEQYF. CDR3 bases: TGTGCCAGCAGCTCCTATATGACAGAAGAAAGATATAGCTCCTACGAGCAGTACTTC. This rearrangement joins TRBV11-2 to TRBJ2-7; possibly TRBD1 for D (5 bases). CDR1 and CDR2 from the germline V gene are SGHAT and FQNNGV. The V end lost 4 bases, the J end lost 0 bases, and 25 bases lay between the germline ends. The CDR3 is 19 amino acids.

The rearrangement links TRBV7-9 to TRBJ1-6; 8 positions agree with TRBD1. V dropped 5 bases and J dropped 4; count of bases not matched to a gene: 4. CDR3 size: 15 residues. The germline gives CDR1 SEHNR, CDR2 FQNEAQ (reference sequence). The CDR3 region has the DNA TGTGCCAGCAGCCTAGGGACAGGTTATAATTCACCCCTCCACTTT. It encodes CASSLGTGYNSPLHF.

The chain couples TRBV23-1 to TRBJ1-2, with D unresolved. TRBV23-1 is flagged as an ORF with uncertain function. Trimming pared 6 bases from V and 7 bases from J, leaving 9 bases between. The CDR3 is 11 amino acids. CDR3: CASRPRCGYTF. In DNA, the CDR3 is TGCGCCAGCAGACCCCGGTGTGGCTACACCTTC.

V gene TRBV6-4 combines with J gene TRBJ2-1; no clear D gene. Between the trimmed V and J ends, which lost 3 bases and 4 bases, there was a span of 10 bases. The V gene's germline CDR1 is MRHNA and CDR2 SNTAGT. CDR3 length: 14 residues. CDR3 nucleotide sequence: TGTGCCAGCAGTGAATTTGGCCTTTACAATGAGCAGTTCTTC. Translated: CASSEFGLYNEQFF.

This clone is judged medium-sized. The V and J genes are TRBV6-5 and TRBJ2-3; 8 bases are shared with TRBD2. CDR1 is MNHEY and CDR2 is SVGAGI in the germline V gene. J gave up 2 bases and V 4 bases, and 8 bases lay outside the gene matches. The CDR3 contains 16 residues. CDR3 sequence (DNA): TGTGCCAGCAGTTCTGCGGGACTAGAGTTCACAGATACGCAGTATTTT. It encodes CASSSAGLEFTDTQYF.

This clone showed up just once. This chain connects TRBV15 to TRBJ1-5; 7 bases are shared with TRBD1. V shed 5 bases, J shed 3 bases, and the junction held 4 bases outside the gene matches. Germline CDR1 is LNHNV and CDR2 is YYDKDF (reference sequence). The CDR3 is 14 residues long. The CDR3 region is CATSDRDHNQPQHF. The CDR3 DNA reads as TGTGCCACCAGCGACAGGGACCACAATCAGCCCCAGCATTTT. Full variable domain (rest looked up from reference TRBV15 and TRBJ1-5): DAMVIQNPRYQVTQFGKPVTLSCSQTLNHNVMYWYQQKSSQAPKLLFHYYDKDFNNEADTPDNFQSRRPNTSFCFLDIRSPGLGDTAMYLCATSDRDHNQPQHFGDGTRLSIL.

This clone occurred once. The rearrangement uses TRBV6-2 or TRBV6-3 and TRBJ1-5; D call uncertain. Germline loops: CDR1 MNHEY, CDR2 SVGEGT. The length of the CDR3 is 15 residues. Deletions cut 4 bases from V and 4 bases from J, with 14 bases between. The CDR3 is CASSSNRGGNQPQHF. The CDR3 coding sequence is TGTGCCAGCAGTTCTAATCGGGGAGGAAATCAGCCCCAGCATTTT.

J is TRBJ1-2 and V is TRBV18; D not certain. The CDR3 has 13 residues. The V gene's germline CDR1 is KGHSH and CDR2 LQKENI. The V and J ends lost 5 bases and 5 bases respectively, with 12 bases between them. CDR3 region: CASSEGDGYGYTF. The DNA for the CDR3 is TGTGCCAGCTCAGAGGGCGATGGGTATGGCTACACCTTC.